This entry describes one T cell receptor (beta chain). Its antigen is undetermined. Using immunoSEQ multiplex PCR, the repertoire was profiled, and TCRdb retains in-frame clones only, with some absent. The table shows more than 70,000 clones, with around 86% occurring only once. The sample belongs to a study of T cell responses to AZD1222 COVID-19 vaccine. The CDR3 is 11 residues long. V lost 1 base and J lost 11, with 6 bases in between. Whole-study findings and limits: Nearly half of the spike-specific TCRs reportedly recognize variant regions that carry no mutations. Only 5 to 7 AZD1222 recipients tested seropositive at baseline.

This sequence was found in an adult in good health. The input for sequencing was peripheral blood, taken on day 0 of AZD1222 vaccination. The J gene is TRBJ2-1, the V gene TRBV12-3 or TRBV12-4; no reliable D call. CDR3 amino acids: CASSLVGQQFF. CDR3 sequence (DNA): TGTGCCAGCAGTTTAGTAGGGCAGCAGTTCTTC.